A single sample gave rise to the 6 T cell receptor beta chains below, sequenced in a study of shared clonotypes between healthy human individuals. This table comes from immunoSEQ multiplex PCR, and its TCRdb copy is limited to in-frame clones, with some not included. The sample records 2 million to 2.5 million clones, approximately 96% being singletons. The sequenced sample was naive CD4+ T cells sorted from blood. Subset of the sample: CD45RA+ positively selected. The receptors originated from a man younger than 35 in good health.

Turning to this clone: This sample includes further DNA sequences coding for the same CDR3. The CDR3 is CAWSVQRYGYTF. DNA of the CDR3: TGTGCCTGGAGTGTACAGAGATATGGCTACACCTTC. The gene calls are TRBV30 and TRBJ1-2; D remains unclear. Trimming stripped 0 bases from V and 5 bases from J, with 7 bases between. Germline CDR1 reads GTSNPN; CDR2 reads SVGIG (reference sequence). This CDR3 contains 12 residues.

This clone has a single count. The gene calls are TRBV30 and TRBJ1-2; unclear D gene. The CDR3 sequence is 14 residues long. Germline V lookup: CDR1 GTSNPN, CDR2 SVGIG (reference sequence). The V and J ends lost 0 bases and 3 bases respectively, with 11 bases between them. DNA of the CDR3: TGTGCCTGGAGTGTTCGCTGGGTGGACTATGGCTACACCTTC. Its protein is CAWSVRWVDYGYTF. The variable domain in full, with the rest retrieved from reference TRBV30 and TRBJ1-2, is SQTIHQWPATLVQPVGSPLSLECTVEGTSNPNLYWYRQAAGRGLQLLFYSVGIGQISSEVPQNLSASRPQDRQFILSSKKLLLSDSGFYLCAWSVRWVDYGYTFGSGTRLTVV.

This sequence joins TRBV28 and TRBJ2-7; perhaps TRBD1 as D (5 bases). This CDR3 is built from 16 residues. V lost 2 bases and J lost 0, with 14 bases in between. The germline CDR1 and CDR2 sequences are MDHEN and SYDVKM. The CDR3 here is CASSLNMQQVSYEQYF. The CDR3 DNA reads as TGTGCCAGCAGTTTAAATATGCAACAGGTCTCCTACGAGCAGTACTTC.

This chain uses TRBV12-5 with TRBJ2-7; TRBD1 matches 8 bases. Unmatched junction bases numbered 10, after V lost 7 bases and J lost 5 bases. This CDR3 spans 14 amino acids. In germline, CDR1 is LGHNT, CDR2 FRNRAP. CDR3 residues: CASAQQGVFDEQYF. CDR3 sequence (DNA): TGTGCTAGTGCCCAACAGGGGGTTTTCGACGAGCAGTACTTC.

J is TRBJ2-3 and V is TRBV11-1; unclear D gene. The germline V and J ends were trimmed by 7 bases and 1 base, with 6 bases remaining between them. The CDR3 has 12 amino acids. CDR1 and CDR2 (germline): SGHAT, FQDESV (reference sequence). CDR3 DNA sequence: TGTGCCAGCACCACAGGCACAGATACGCAGTATTTT. Translated: CASTTGTDTQYF.

The rearrangement links TRBV10-3 to TRBJ2-3; D ambiguous. V lost 6 bases, J lost 0 bases, and 7 bases lay in between. Germline V gives CDR1 ENHRY, CDR2 SYGVKD. This CDR3 is 13 amino acids long. The CDR3 protein is CAISPYSTDTQYF. In nucleotides, the CDR3 is TGTGCCATCAGCCCTTATAGCACAGATACGCAGTATTTT.